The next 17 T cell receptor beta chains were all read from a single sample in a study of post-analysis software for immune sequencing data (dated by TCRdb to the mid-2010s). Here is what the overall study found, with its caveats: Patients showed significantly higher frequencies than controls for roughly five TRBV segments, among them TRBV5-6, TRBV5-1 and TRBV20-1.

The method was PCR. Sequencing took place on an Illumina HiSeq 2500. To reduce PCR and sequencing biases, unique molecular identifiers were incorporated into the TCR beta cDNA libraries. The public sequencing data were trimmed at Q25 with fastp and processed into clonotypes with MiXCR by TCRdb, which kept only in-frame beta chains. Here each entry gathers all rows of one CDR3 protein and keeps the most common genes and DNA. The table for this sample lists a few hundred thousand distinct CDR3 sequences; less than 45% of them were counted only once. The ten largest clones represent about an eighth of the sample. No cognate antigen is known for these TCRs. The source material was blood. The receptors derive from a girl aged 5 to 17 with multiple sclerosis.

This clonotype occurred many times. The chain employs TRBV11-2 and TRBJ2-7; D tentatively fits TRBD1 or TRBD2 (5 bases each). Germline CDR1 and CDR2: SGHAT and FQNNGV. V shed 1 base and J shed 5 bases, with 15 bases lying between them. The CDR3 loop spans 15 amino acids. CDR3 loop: CASSLVGVLGNEQYF. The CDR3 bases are TGTGCCAGCAGCTTAGTGGGGGTTTTGGGGAACGAGCAGTACTTC.

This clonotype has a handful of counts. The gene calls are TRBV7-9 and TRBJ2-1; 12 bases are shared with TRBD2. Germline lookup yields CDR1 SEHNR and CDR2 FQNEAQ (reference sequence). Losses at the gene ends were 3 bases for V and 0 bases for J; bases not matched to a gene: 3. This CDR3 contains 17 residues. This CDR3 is CASSFPTSGSSYNEQFF. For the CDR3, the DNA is TGTGCCAGCAGCTTCCCGACTAGCGGGAGCTCCTACAATGAGCAGTTCTTC.

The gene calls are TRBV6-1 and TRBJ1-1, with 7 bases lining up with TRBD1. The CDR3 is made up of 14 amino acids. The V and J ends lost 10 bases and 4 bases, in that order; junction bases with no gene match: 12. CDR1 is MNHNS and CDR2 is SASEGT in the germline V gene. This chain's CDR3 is CAILRDRVFTEAFF. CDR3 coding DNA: TGTGCCATTTTGCGCGACAGGGTGTTCACTGAAGCTTTCTTT.

CDR3 protein: CATGTSGRETQYF. Written as DNA, the CDR3 is TGTGCCACCGGGACTAGCGGGAGAGAGACCCAGTACTTC. The V and J genes are TRBV10-3 and TRBJ2-5, with 14 bases identical to TRBD2. Germline V gene data show CDR1 as ENHRY and CDR2 as SYGVKD. This CDR3 spans 13 amino acids. V lost 10 bases to trimming and J lost 4 bases; unmatched junction nucleotides: 2.

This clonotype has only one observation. The CDR3 region is CASSFTEMNTEAFF. The CDR3, as DNA: TGTGCCAGCAGCTTCACAGAAATGAACACTGAAGCTTTCTTT. The J gene is TRBJ1-1, the V gene TRBV7-9; D is unresolved. The CDR3 totals 14 residues. V was trimmed by 3 bases and J by 0 bases, leaving 8 bases between them. From germline, CDR1 is SEHNR and CDR2 FQNEAQ (reference sequence).

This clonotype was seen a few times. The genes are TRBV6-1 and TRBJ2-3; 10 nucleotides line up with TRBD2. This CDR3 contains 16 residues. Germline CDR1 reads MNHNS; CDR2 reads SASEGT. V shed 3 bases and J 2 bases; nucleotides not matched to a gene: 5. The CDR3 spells CASSDPSGSATDTQYF. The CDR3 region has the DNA TGTGCCAGCAGTGACCCTAGCGGGAGTGCCACAGATACGCAGTATTTT.

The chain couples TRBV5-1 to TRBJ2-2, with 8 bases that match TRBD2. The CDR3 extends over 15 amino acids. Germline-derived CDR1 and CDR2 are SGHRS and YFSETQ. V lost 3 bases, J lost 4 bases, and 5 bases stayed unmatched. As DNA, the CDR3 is TGCGCCAGCAGCTCTGCCGGGACTAGCACCGGGGAGCTGTTTTTT. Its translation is CASSSAGTSTGELFF.

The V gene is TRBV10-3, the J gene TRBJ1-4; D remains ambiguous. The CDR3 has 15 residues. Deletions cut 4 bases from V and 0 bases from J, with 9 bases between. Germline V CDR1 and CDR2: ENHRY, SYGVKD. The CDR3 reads CAISVSDSTNEKLFF. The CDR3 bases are TGTGCCATCAGTGTTAGTGATTCAACTAATGAAAAACTGTTTTTT.

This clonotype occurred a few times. This CDR3 is CASTQSDGRSYNEQFF. Here the CDR3 DNA reads TGTGCCAGCACCCAGTCGGACGGGAGGTCCTACAATGAGCAGTTCTTC. The J gene is TRBJ2-1, the V gene TRBV13; 7 bases match TRBD2. The CDR3 has 16 amino acids. The germline V gene encodes CDR1 PRHDT and CDR2 FYEKMQ (reference sequence). The trim removed 7 bases at V and 1 base at J, leaving 10 bases unmatched.

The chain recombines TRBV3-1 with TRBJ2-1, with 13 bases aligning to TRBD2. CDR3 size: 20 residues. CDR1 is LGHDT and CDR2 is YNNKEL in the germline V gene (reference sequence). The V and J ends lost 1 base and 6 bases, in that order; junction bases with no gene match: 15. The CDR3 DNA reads TGTGCCAGCAGCCAAGGAGCTAGAACTAGCGGGAGGGCATTTGGCAATGAGCAGTTCTTC. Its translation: CASSQGARTSGRAFGNEQFF.

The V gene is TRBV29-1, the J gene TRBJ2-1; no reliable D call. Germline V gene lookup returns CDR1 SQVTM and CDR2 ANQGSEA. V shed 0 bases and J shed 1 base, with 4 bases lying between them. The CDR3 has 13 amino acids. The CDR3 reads CSVEENSYNEQFF. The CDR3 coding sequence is TGCAGCGTTGAAGAGAATTCCTACAATGAGCAGTTCTTC.

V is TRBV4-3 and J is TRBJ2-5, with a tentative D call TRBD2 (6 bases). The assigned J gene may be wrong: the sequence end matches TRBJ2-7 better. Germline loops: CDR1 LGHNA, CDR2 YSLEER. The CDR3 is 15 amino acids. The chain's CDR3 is CASSQVGGTTYEQYF. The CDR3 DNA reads TGCGCCAGCAGCCAAGTTGGAGGGACGACCTACGAGCAGTACTTC.

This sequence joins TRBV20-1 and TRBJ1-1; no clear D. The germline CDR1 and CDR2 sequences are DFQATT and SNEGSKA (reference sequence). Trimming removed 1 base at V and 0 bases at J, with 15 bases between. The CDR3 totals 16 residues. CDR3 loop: CSARAMINGVNTEAFF. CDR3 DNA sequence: TGCAGTGCTAGAGCCATGATTAACGGAGTGAACACTGAAGCTTTCTTT.

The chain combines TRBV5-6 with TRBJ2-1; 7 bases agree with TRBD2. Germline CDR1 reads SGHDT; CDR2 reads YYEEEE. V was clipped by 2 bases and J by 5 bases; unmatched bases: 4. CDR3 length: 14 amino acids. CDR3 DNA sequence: TGTGCCAGCAGCTTTGGGACTACTGACAATGAGCAGTTCTTC. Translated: CASSFGTTDNEQFF.

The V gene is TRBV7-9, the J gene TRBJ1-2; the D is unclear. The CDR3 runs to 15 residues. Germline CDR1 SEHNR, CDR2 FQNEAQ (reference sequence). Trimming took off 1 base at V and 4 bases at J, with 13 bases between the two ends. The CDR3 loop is CASSLGVPGGYGYTF. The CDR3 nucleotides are TGTGCCAGCAGCTTAGGAGTTCCGGGCGGCTATGGCTACACCTTC.

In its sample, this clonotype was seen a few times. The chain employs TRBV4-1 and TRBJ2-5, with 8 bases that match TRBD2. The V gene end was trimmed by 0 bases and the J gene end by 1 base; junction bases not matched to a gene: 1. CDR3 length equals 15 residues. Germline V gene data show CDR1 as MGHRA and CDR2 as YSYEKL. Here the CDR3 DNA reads TGCGCCAGCAGCCAAGAGAGCGGGGGCCAAGAGACCCAGTACTTC. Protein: CASSQESGGQETQYF.

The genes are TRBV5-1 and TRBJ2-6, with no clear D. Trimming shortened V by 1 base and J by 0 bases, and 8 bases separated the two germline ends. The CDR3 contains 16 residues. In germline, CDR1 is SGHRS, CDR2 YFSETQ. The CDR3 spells CASSLPRASGANVLTF. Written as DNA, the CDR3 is TGCGCCAGCAGCTTGCCAAGGGCCTCTGGGGCCAACGTCCTGACTTTC.